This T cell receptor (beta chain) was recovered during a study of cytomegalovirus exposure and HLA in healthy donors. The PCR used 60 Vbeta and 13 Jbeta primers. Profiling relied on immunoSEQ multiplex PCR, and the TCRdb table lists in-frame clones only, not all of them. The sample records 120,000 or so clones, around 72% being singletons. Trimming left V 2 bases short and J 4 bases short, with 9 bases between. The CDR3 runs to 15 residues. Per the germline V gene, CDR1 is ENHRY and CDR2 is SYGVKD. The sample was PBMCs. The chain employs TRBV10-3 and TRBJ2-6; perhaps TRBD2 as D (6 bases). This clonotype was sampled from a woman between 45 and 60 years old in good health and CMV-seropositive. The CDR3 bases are TGTGCCATCAGTGAGGGAGGGGAAGGGGCCAACGTCCTGACTTTC. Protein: CAISEGGEGANVLTF.